Included here is one T cell receptor beta chain sequence, with context. Its antigen is unidentified. The germline CDR1 and CDR2 sequences are MNHNY and SVGAGI (reference sequence). Trimming stripped 6 bases from V and 9 bases from J, with 9 bases between. The CDR3 is 11 amino acids. The authors prepared the TCRbeta library with unique molecular identifiers. TCRdb reanalysed the PCR reads using MiXCR and keeps one entry per CDR3 protein. The sample lists approximately 500,000 distinct CDR3 sequences; about 10% were seen once. This record comes from a study of T-cell reconstitution after alpha-beta-depleted transplantation in children. Study observations and caveats: Several hundred graft clones that had expanded were reportedly the source of alpha-beta T cells about two months after transplant. Newly produced T cells mostly provided counts and TCRbeta diversity after one year, as hyperexpanded clones declined.

The chain has TRBV6-6 and TRBJ2-1; D is perhaps TRBD2 (5 bases). The TCR originated in a child between 2 and 9 years old with inherited bone marrow failure, due to receive a stem cell transplant. The specimen comprised PBMCs, sampled before TCRalphabeta/CD19-depleted stem cell transplant. The CDR3: CASRSAGEQFF. CDR3 bases: TGTGCCAGCAGATCCGCGGGTGAGCAGTTCTTC.